This record concerns one T cell receptor (beta chain) sequence. Its antigen is not known. TCRdb's copy holds only in-frame clones and misses some; the assay was immunoSEQ multiplex PCR. Found here are fewer than 110,000 clones, around 85% of them singletons; the top ten hold 17%. Germline V CDR1 and CDR2: MDHEN, SYDVKM. Trimming cost V 7 bases and J 6 bases, with 13 bases left between them. This CDR3 contains 13 residues. The data were taken from a study of identifying expanded T cells in peripheral blood. Study observations and caveats: Over approximately two and four weeks, about 15 and 18 clones changed, versus around 1.3 between replicates. Clone count variance between roughly 2-week samples rose with total template count.

Healthy donors had no documented immune events, such as infections, while sampled. The chain recombines TRBV28 with TRBJ1-5; D is ambiguous. This sequence originates from a person aged 18 to 69 in good health. The material sequenced was blood. CDR3 region: CASTSGWGQPQHF. The CDR3 coding sequence is TGTGCCAGCACCTCGGGGTGGGGTCAGCCCCAGCATTTT.